These 6 T cell receptor beta chains share one sample of origin, sequenced in a study of identifying expanded T cells in peripheral blood. Sequencing used immunoSEQ multiplex PCR; TCRdb keeps in-frame clones, though not all of them. The data contain more than 55,000 clones, about 87% of them seen just once; the ten biggest clones take up approximately 4.7%. The sample consisted of blood. The receptors were gathered from a person aged 18 to 75 in good health.

V gene TRBV7-3 combines with J gene TRBJ2-1; D gene uncertain. Germline V gives CDR1 SGHTA, CDR2 FQGTGA. V was cut by 2 bases and J by 7 bases, with 3 bases left in between. This CDR3 spans 11 amino acids. CDR3 amino acids: CASSLGNEQFF. CDR3 in DNA: TGTGCCAGCAGCTTAGGGAATGAGCAGTTCTTC.

V usage is TRBV11-3 and J usage is TRBJ2-3; TRBD1 is a possible D gene (6 bases). The V end lost 1 base, the J end lost 2 bases, and 7 bases lay between the germline ends. Germline values: CDR1 SGHNT, CDR2 YENEEA. CDR3 length equals 14 residues. CDR3 sequence (DNA): TGTGCCAGCAGCTTAGGGGGGCCCACAGATACGCAGTATTTT. It yields the protein CASSLGGPTDTQYF.

This clone was picked up one time. The V and J genes are TRBV2 and TRBJ1-2; tentatively, D is TRBD1 (5 bases). Trimming removed 2 bases from V and 8 bases from J, with 15 bases in between. Germline values: CDR1 SNHLY, CDR2 FYNNEI. The CDR3 covers 14 residues. CDR3 sequence reads: CASSEKGPDYGYTF. The CDR3 nucleotides read TGTGCCAGCAGTGAAAAGGGGCCCGATTACGGCTACACCTTC.

This chain connects TRBV30 to TRBJ2-5; tentative D call: TRBD2 (6 bases). The CDR3 is made up of 14 amino acids. Germline assignment: CDR1 GTSNPN and CDR2 SVGIG (reference sequence). V dropped 1 base and J dropped 0 bases, with 9 bases sitting between them. In DNA, the CDR3 is TGTGCCTGGAGTGAGGGCGGGGACCAAGAGACCCAGTACTTC. Its protein is CAWSEGGDQETQYF.

The chain couples TRBV7-3 to TRBJ2-2; TRBD1 agrees at 7 bases. The CDR3 covers 18 residues. Germline V gives CDR1 SGHTA, CDR2 FQGTGA. The V and J ends lost 8 bases and 0 bases, in that order; junction bases with no gene match: 15. The chain's CDR3 is CASPDRQGPRSNTGELFF. The CDR3 DNA is TGTGCCAGCCCTGATCGACAGGGCCCTAGATCGAACACCGGGGAGCTGTTTTTT.

The CDR3 sequence: CTSSVTSGLTDTQYF. DNA of the CDR3: TGCACCAGCAGCGTGACTAGCGGGCTCACAGATACGCAGTATTTT. The J gene is TRBJ2-3, the V gene TRBV1; whether TRBD2, the table's D call, matches the DNA was not checked. TRBV1 is noted as a pseudogene. This CDR3 has 15 amino acids.